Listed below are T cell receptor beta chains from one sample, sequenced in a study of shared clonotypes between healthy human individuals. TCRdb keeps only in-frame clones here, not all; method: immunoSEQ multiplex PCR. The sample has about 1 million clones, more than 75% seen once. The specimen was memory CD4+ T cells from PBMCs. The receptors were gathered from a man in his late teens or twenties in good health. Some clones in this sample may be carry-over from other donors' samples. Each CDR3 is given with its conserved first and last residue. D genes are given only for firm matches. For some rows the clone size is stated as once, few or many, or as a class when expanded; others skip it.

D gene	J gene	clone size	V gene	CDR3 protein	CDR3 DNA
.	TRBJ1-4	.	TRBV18	CASSPVVNNEKLFF	TGTGCCAGCTCACCAGTGGTGAATAATGAAAAACTGTTTTTT
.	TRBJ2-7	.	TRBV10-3	CAISLALGSYEQYF	TGTGCCATCAGTCTAGCGTTGGGATCCTACGAGCAGTACTTC
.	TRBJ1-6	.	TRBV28	CASMTVQGFGSPLHF	TGTGCCAGCATGACAGTGCAGGGTTTCGGTTCACCCCTCCACTTT
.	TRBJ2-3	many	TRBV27	CASSPTSDTQYF	TGTGCCAGCAGTCCCACCTCGGATACGCAGTATTTT
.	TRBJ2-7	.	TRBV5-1	CASSLSGIYEQYF	TGCGCCAGCAGCTTGTCGGGGATCTACGAGCAGTACTTC
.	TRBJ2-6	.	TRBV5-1	CASSLGPGTGANVLTF	TGCGCCAGCAGCTTGGGACCTGGGACGGGGGCCAACGTCCTGACTTTC
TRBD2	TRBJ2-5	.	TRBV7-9	CASSLIGLAWGETQYF	TGTGCCAGCAGCTTGATAGGACTAGCTTGGGGGGAGACCCAGTACTTC
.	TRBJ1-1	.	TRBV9	CASSADYVLVTEAFF	TGTGCCAGCAGCGCCGATTATGTGTTGGTCACTGAAGCTTTCTTT
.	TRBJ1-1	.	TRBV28	CASSISGRRTEAFF	TGTGCCAGCAGTATTTCGGGTCGGAGGACTGAAGCTTTCTTT
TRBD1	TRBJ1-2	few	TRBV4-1	CASSPDRDYGYTF	TGCGCCAGCAGCCCCGACAGGGACTATGGCTACACCTTC
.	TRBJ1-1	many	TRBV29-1	CSAQTTEAFF	TGCAGCGCTCAGACCACTGAAGCTTTCTTT
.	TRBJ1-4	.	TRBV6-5	CASSPRQPNEKLFF	TGTGCCAGCAGCCCTCGACAGCCTAATGAAAAACTGTTTTTT
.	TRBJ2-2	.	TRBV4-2	CASRGRSNTGELFF	TGTGCCAGCAGGGGGCGGTCGAACACCGGGGAGCTGTTTTTT
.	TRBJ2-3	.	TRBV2	CASSEGVSTDTQYF	TGTGCCAGCAGTGAAGGCGTGAGCACAGATACGCAGTATTTT
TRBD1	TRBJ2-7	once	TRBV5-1	CASSPTTTRGQGWGGQYF	TGCGCCAGCAGCCCCACCACGACCCGGGGACAGGGGTGGGGCGGGCAGTACTTC
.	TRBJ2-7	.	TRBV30	CAWTLKSSSYEQYF	TGTGCCTGGACCCTAAAATCGAGCTCCTACGAGCAGTACTTC
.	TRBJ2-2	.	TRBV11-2	CASRTWGAGTGELFF	TGTGCCAGCAGGACGTGGGGGGCAGGCACCGGGGAGCTGTTTTTT
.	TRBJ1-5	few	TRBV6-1	CASAQNQPQHF	TGTGCCAGCGCCCAGAATCAGCCCCAGCATTTT
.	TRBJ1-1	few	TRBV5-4	CASSLVPNTEAFF	TGTGCCAGCAGCTTGGTACCGAACACTGAAGCTTTCTTT
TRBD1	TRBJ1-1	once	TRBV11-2	CASSLKGTGPFF	TGTGCCAGCAGCTTAAAGGGGACAGGGCCTTTCTTT
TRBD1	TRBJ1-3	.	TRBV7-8	CASSSDRAGNTIYF	TGTGCCAGCAGCTCGGACAGGGCTGGAAACACCATATATTTT
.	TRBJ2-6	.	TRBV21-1	CASSKARRGPTGANVLTF	TGTGCCAGCAGCAAAGCGCGGAGAGGGCCCACTGGGGCCAACGTCCTGACTTTC
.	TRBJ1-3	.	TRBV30	CAWSGRQAGNTIYF	TGTGCCTGGAGCGGGCGACAAGCTGGAAACACCATATATTTT
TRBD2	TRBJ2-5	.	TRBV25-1	CASSVLSGRQETQYF	TGTGCCAGCAGTGTTCTAAGCGGGAGGCAGGAGACCCAGTACTTC
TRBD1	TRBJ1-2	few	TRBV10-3	CAISGTGNGYTF	TGTGCCATCAGCGGGACAGGGAATGGCTACACCTTC
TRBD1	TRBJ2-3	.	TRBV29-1	CSAMTGGSTDTQYF	TGCAGCGCCATGACAGGGGGTTCCACAGATACGCAGTATTTT
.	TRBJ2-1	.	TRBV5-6	CASSPLAARSYNEQFF	TGTGCCAGCAGCCCCCTCGCGGCCCGCTCCTACAATGAGCAGTTCTTC
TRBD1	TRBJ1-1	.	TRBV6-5	CASSYRGRDTEAFF	TGTGCCAGCAGTTACAGGGGGCGGGACACTGAAGCTTTCTTT
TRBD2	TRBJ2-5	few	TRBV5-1	CASSLGAAGGQETQYF	TGCGCCAGCAGCTTGGGGGCTGCGGGAGGACAAGAGACCCAGTACTTC
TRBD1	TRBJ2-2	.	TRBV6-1	CASRTGGTGELFF	TGTGCCAGCAGAACAGGGGGAACCGGGGAGCTGTTTTTT
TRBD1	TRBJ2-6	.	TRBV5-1	CASSLAPGGGGANVLTF	TGCGCCAGCAGCTTGGCCCCAGGGGGTGGTGGGGCCAACGTCCTGACTTTC
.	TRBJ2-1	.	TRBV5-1	CASSLSPATSYNEQFF	TGCGCCAGCAGCTTGTCGCCGGCGACGTCTTACAATGAGCAGTTCTTC
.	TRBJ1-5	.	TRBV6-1	CASSVQGYQPQHF	TGTGCCAGCAGTGTTCAGGGGTACCAGCCCCAGCATTTT
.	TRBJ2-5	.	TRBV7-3	CASSERTQETQYF	TGTGCCAGCAGCGAAAGGACCCAAGAGACCCAGTACTTC
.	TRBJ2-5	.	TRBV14	CASSKTRSGETQYF	TGTGCCAGCAGCAAAACTAGAAGTGGCGAGACCCAGTACTTC
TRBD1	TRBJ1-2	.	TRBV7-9	CASSANRDSFSNYGYTF	TGTGCCAGCAGCGCGAACCGGGACAGTTTTTCGAACTATGGCTACACCTTC
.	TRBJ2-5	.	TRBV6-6	CASSYSDVGSGTQYF	TGTGCCAGCAGTTACTCGGACGTAGGATCGGGGACCCAGTACTTC
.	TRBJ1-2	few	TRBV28	CASTSGTYGYTF	TGTGCCAGCACCTCCGGGACTTATGGCTACACCTTC
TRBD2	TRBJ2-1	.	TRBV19	CASSSRPGLAGGPSYNEQFF	TGTGCCAGTAGTTCCCGCCCTGGACTAGCGGGAGGGCCCTCCTACAATGAGCAGTTCTTC
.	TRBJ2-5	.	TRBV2	CATRGRDERETQYF	TGTGCCACCAGAGGGCGAGACGAAAGGGAGACCCAGTACTTC
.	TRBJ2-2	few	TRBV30	CAWSRRADGELFF	TGTGCCTGGAGTAGACGAGCGGACGGGGAGCTGTTTTTT
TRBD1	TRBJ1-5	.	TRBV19	CASRDRENQPQHF	TGTGCCAGCAGAGACAGGGAAAATCAGCCCCAGCATTTT
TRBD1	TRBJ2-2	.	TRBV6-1	CASISRSGGRGELFF	TGTGCCAGCATCAGCCGCTCAGGGGGACGGGGGGAGCTGTTTTTT
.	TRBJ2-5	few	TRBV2	CASVLEHQETQYF	TGTGCCAGCGTGCTGGAGCACCAAGAGACCCAGTACTTC
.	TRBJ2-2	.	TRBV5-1	CASSRTDNTGELFF	TGCGCCAGCAGTCGGACCGATAACACCGGGGAGCTGTTTTTT
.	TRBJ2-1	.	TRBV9	CANATGVWEFF	TGTGCCAACGCCACCGGGGTTTGGGAGTTCTTC
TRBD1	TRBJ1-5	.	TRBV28	CASRNGQGYNQPQHF	TGTGCCAGCAGGAATGGACAGGGTTACAATCAGCCCCAGCATTTT
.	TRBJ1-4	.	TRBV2	CASSVGITNEKLFF	TGTGCCAGCAGTGTCGGAATCACTAATGAAAAACTGTTTTTT